Below, 9 T cell receptor beta chains from the same sample are listed, as sequenced in a study of T-cell memory formation after mild COVID-19. TCRdb independently ran MiXCR on the 5' RACE reads; one entry per CDR3 protein. The sample lists approximately 89,000 distinct CDR3 sequences, approximately 25% occurring once. Sequencing used PBMCs or a T cell subset sorted from them (not recorded which). The receptors here all came from a man aged 18 to 30 who had mild COVID-19 (a few samples of this study predate the infection). Cell type and time point are not known.

This clonotype appeared a few times. The rearrangement uses TRBV7-9 and TRBJ2-2, with D hard to call. CDR3 length: 13 amino acids. V lost 5 bases to trimming and J lost 10 bases, with 14 bases between them. Germline CDR1 reads SEHNR; CDR2 reads FQNEAQ (reference sequence). Written as DNA, the CDR3 is TGTGCCAGCAGCCGCCCAACCCCGACGGAGCTGTTTTTT. Its protein is CASSRPTPTELFF.

This clonotype appeared a few times. The chain recombines TRBV20-1 with TRBJ2-7; a possible D gene is TRBD1 (7 bases). The germline gives CDR1 DFQATT, CDR2 SNEGSKA (reference sequence). The ends were cut back, 3 bases at V and 4 bases at J, with 16 bases in the middle. The CDR3 is 14 residues long. CDR3 in amino acids: CSARDRWGVYEQYF. As DNA, the CDR3 is TGCAGTGCTAGGGACAGGTGGGGGGTTTACGAGCAGTACTTC.

The V gene is TRBV15, the J gene TRBJ2-4, with 8 bases aligning to TRBD2. The J segment lost 3 bases and the V segment lost 1 base, leaving 8 bases of the junction unmatched. The CDR3 has 17 amino acids. Germline V gene sequence: CDR1 LNHNV, CDR2 YYDKDF (reference sequence). This chain's CDR3 is CATSRVTSGGLKNIQYF. CDR3 DNA: TGTGCCACCAGCAGAGTTACCAGCGGGGGCCTCAAAAACATTCAGTACTTC.

This chain joins TRBV7-9 and TRBJ2-3; 7 bases agree with TRBD2. The CDR3 runs 18 residues. Germline assignment: CDR1 SEHNR and CDR2 FQNEAQ (reference sequence). Trimming cost V 4 bases and J 0 bases; bases outside gene matches: 13. DNA for the CDR3: TGTGCCAGCAGCTCCGGTGGGACGAGCGGGGCCAGCACAGATACGCAGTATTTT. Translating gives CASSSGGTSGASTDTQYF.

This clonotype was recorded a few times. This sequence joins TRBV6-2 or TRBV6-3 and TRBJ2-7, with D unclear. The germline V and J ends were trimmed by 5 bases and 5 bases, with 10 bases remaining between them. The CDR3 is 12 residues long. Germline assignment: CDR1 MNHEY and CDR2 SVGEGT. The CDR3 DNA follows: TGTGCCAGCAGTCCGCAGACCGACGAGCAGTACTTC. It yields the protein CASSPQTDEQYF.

The chain combines TRBV6-5 with TRBJ2-7; a weak D match, TRBD2 (5 bases). Between the trimmed V and J ends, which lost 2 bases and 3 bases, there was a span of 8 bases. The CDR3 covers 13 residues. Germline V gives CDR1 MNHEY, CDR2 SVGAGI. CDR3 sequence: CASSYSGHYEQYF. DNA of the CDR3: TGTGCCAGCAGTTACAGCGGCCACTACGAGCAGTACTTC.

J is TRBJ2-7 and V is TRBV29-1, with TRBD1 as a possible D gene (5 bases). CDR3 length equals 13 residues. Germline values: CDR1 SQVTM, CDR2 ANQGSEA. Trimming left V 4 bases short and J 2 bases short, with 12 bases between. CDR3 amino acids: CSVGGVGPYEQYF. For the CDR3, the DNA is TGCAGCGTTGGCGGAGTGGGGCCCTACGAGCAGTACTTC.

This clonotype has a handful of counts. The chain uses TRBV29-1 and TRBJ2-2; weak D call: TRBD2 (5 bases). Trimming shortened V by 6 bases and J by 3 bases, and 11 bases separated the two germline ends. The germline V gene encodes CDR1 SQVTM and CDR2 ANQGSEA. There are 13 residues in the CDR3. The DNA for the CDR3 is TGCAGCGTCGAGGGCCTTGACACCGGGGAGCTGTTTTTT. It specifies CSVEGLDTGELFF.

This clonotype was observed a few times. Written as DNA, the CDR3 is TGTGCCAGCAGACCTAGGGCTGGGGCCATGAACACTGAAGCTTTCTTT. This translates into CASRPRAGAMNTEAFF. The gene calls are TRBV28 and TRBJ1-1, with D perhaps matching TRBD1 (5 bases). The CDR3 loop spans 16 amino acids. V lost 6 bases and J lost 0, with 17 bases in between. CDR1 and CDR2 from the germline V gene are MDHEN and SYDVKM.